The 19 T cell receptor beta chains listed next were all sequenced from one sample in a study of blood T cell repertoires in COVID-19. Profiling relied on immunoSEQ multiplex PCR, and the TCRdb table lists in-frame clones only, not all of them. Of roughly 55,000 clones listed, more than 60% were seen once; the top ten hold more than 12%. Sequencing was carried out using peripheral blood. These TCRs come from a human donor with active or convalescent COVID-19. The donor label of this sample is uncertain.

The CDR3 sequence: CASSQFTGTSGRGGEQFF. CDR3 sequence (DNA): TGCGCCAGCAGCCAGTTTACCGGGACTAGCGGGAGGGGAGGTGAGCAGTTCTTC. V gene TRBV4-1 combines with J gene TRBJ2-1, with TRBD2 matching over 16 bases. The CDR3 consists of 18 residues. With V trimmed by 3 bases and J by 9 bases, 11 bases remained unmatched. Germline CDR1 reads MGHRA; CDR2 reads YSYEKL.

This clone was seen a single time. V and J are TRBV6-5 and TRBJ1-4; 7 nucleotides agree with TRBD1. In germline, CDR1 is MNHEY, CDR2 SVGAGI. The CDR3 runs to 15 residues. With V trimmed by 5 bases and J by 5 bases, 8 bases remained unmatched. The CDR3: CASSPRTGQNEKLFF. The CDR3 nucleotides are TGTGCCAGCAGTCCTAGGACAGGCCAGAATGAAAAACTGTTTTTT.

This clone has just a few counts. The chain employs TRBV21-1 and TRBJ1-5; the table assigns TRBD1, which was not confirmed against the DNA. TRBV21-1 corresponds to a pseudogene. This CDR3 is built from 15 residues. CDR3 protein: CASSTRQESNQPQHF. CDR3 nucleotides: TGTGCCAGCAGCACTAGACAGGAATCCAATCAGCCCCAGCATTTT.

The chain combines TRBV5-1 with TRBJ2-3; 9 bases fit TRBD1. CDR3 length: 17 residues. The V segment lost 4 bases and the J segment 4 bases; nucleotides outside the gene matches: 13. Germline assignment: CDR1 SGHRS and CDR2 YFSETQ. The CDR3 is CASSQSGTGFGSDTQYF. CDR3 DNA: TGCGCCAGCAGCCAATCCGGGACAGGGTTCGGGTCAGATACGCAGTATTTT.

The chain has TRBV7-2 and TRBJ2-7, with TRBD1 matching over 10 bases. There are 15 residues in the CDR3. Trimming at V came to 2 bases and at J to 2 bases, leaving 3 bases not matched to a gene. Germline CDR1 and CDR2: SGHTA and FQGNSA. The CDR3 loop reads CASSLLGTGAYEQYF. The CDR3 DNA sequence: TGTGCCAGCAGCTTATTAGGGACAGGGGCCTACGAGCAGTACTTC.

This clone was seen only once. The CDR3 sequence: CATTLGGDEQYF. The CDR3 coding sequence is TGTGCCACAACTTTGGGGGGAGACGAGCAGTACTTC. The V and J genes are TRBV6-5 and TRBJ2-7, with a tentative D call TRBD2 (6 bases). Germline V gene sequence: CDR1 MNHEY, CDR2 SVGAGI. V lost 10 bases and J lost 5, with 15 bases in between. This CDR3 spans 12 amino acids.

The rearrangement links TRBV5-1 to TRBJ1-5; 7 nucleotides line up with TRBD1. V lost 4 bases to trimming and J lost 6 bases; unmatched junction nucleotides: 10. This CDR3 spans 15 amino acids. Germline assignment: CDR1 SGHRS and CDR2 YFSETQ. CDR3 coding DNA: TGCGCCAGCAGCGTGACAGGGCTTGGTGGTCAGCCCCAGCATTTT. Residues: CASSVTGLGGQPQHF.

The CDR3: CATQTGTKNIQYF. The DNA of the CDR3 is TGTGCCACCCAGACAGGGACGAAAAACATTCAGTACTTC. The chain joins TRBV19 to TRBJ2-4; 7 nucleotides line up with TRBD1. Germline-derived CDR1 and CDR2 are LNHDA and SQIVND (reference sequence). This CDR3 is 13 amino acids long. The V and J ends lost 10 bases and 4 bases, in that order; junction bases with no gene match: 7. Based on the CDR3 plus reference TRBV19 and TRBJ2-4, the full variable domain is DGGITQSPKYLFRKEGQNVTLSCEQNLNHDAMYWYRQDPGQGLRLIYYSQIVNDFQKGDIAEGYSVSREKKESFPLTVTSAQKNPTAFYLCATQTGTKNIQYFGAGTRLSVL.

The V gene is TRBV25-1, the J gene TRBJ1-1; TRBD1 matches at 9 bases. Germline V CDR1 and CDR2: MGHDK, SYGVNS. The CDR3 runs 13 residues. J was trimmed by 5 bases and V by 5 bases; bases with no gene match: 3. This CDR3 reads CASSTTGGTEAFF. Here the CDR3 DNA reads TGTGCCAGCAGTACGACAGGGGGGACTGAAGCTTTCTTT.

The rearrangement uses TRBV11-2 and TRBJ2-7; D is perhaps TRBD1 (5 bases). The V gene lost 5 bases and the J gene lost 0 bases, with 11 bases spanning the gap. The CDR3 spans 14 residues. The germline CDR1 and CDR2 sequences are SGHAT and FQNNGV. The DNA of the CDR3 is TGTGCCAGCAGCCCGACAGTGGTCTCCTACGAGCAGTACTTC. It encodes CASSPTVVSYEQYF.

The rearrangement links TRBV27 to TRBJ2-6; 7 nucleotides match TRBD1. CDR1 and CDR2 (germline): MNHEY, SMNVEV (reference sequence). CDR3 length: 19 residues. The J segment lost 4 bases and the V segment lost 8 bases, leaving 20 bases of the junction unmatched. The CDR3 DNA reads TGTGCCAGCCCACCGGTCCTGACAGGGTGGGAGCGAGGGGCCAACGTCCTGACTTTC. Its translation is CASPPVLTGWERGANVLTF.

In DNA, the CDR3 is TGTGCCAGCAGCTTCCATGGCAATCAGCCCCAGCATTTT. Translation: CASSFHGNQPQHF. The J gene is TRBJ1-5, the V gene TRBV7-2; D gene unclear. Germline V gene lookup returns CDR1 SGHTA and CDR2 FQGNSA. V shed 3 bases and J shed 2 bases, with 5 bases lying between them. The CDR3 runs 13 residues.

This chain connects TRBV11-2 to TRBJ1-2; perhaps TRBD1 as D (5 bases). With 2 bases removed from V and 4 bases from J, the gap between germline ends came to 20 bases. Germline lookup yields CDR1 SGHAT and CDR2 FQNNGV. The CDR3 extends over 17 amino acids. CDR3 nucleotide sequence: TGTGCCAGCAGCTTAACCCCCCGGGACTTCGGGAGCTATGGCTACACCTTC. Translation: CASSLTPRDFGSYGYTF. The full variable domain, with the rest looked up from reference TRBV11-2 and TRBJ1-2, is EAGVAQSPRYKIIEKRQSVAFWCNPISGHATLYWYQQILGQGPKLLIQFQNNGVVDDSQLPKDRFSAERLKGVDSTLKIQPAKLEDSAVYLCASSLTPRDFGSYGYTFGSGTRLTVV.

The gene calls are TRBV10-2 and TRBJ2-1; TRBD2 matches 10 bases. CDR3 length: 15 residues. From germline, CDR1 is WSHSY and CDR2 SAAADI. Unmatched junction bases numbered 6, after V lost 4 bases and J lost 6 bases. CDR3 coding DNA: TGCGCCAGCAGTGTCGGGCTAGCGGGAGTCAATGAGCAGTTCTTC. Its protein is CASSVGLAGVNEQFF.

This clone was recorded once. The chain couples TRBV29-1 to TRBJ1-1, with a tentative D call TRBD1 (6 bases). The CDR3 sequence is 13 residues long. The ends were cut back, 2 bases at V and 8 bases at J, with 15 bases in the middle. Germline V lookup: CDR1 SQVTM, CDR2 ANQGSEA. CDR3 amino acids: CSVELNVGQEAFF. Here the CDR3 DNA reads TGCAGCGTTGAACTTAATGTAGGACAGGAAGCTTTCTTT. The entire variable domain, with the rest obtained from reference TRBV29-1 and TRBJ1-1, is as follows: SAVISQKPSRDICQRGTSLTIQCQVDSQVTMMFWYRQQPGQSLTLIATANQGSEATYESGFVIDKFPISRPNLTFSTLTVSNMSPEDSSIYLCSVELNVGQEAFFGQGTRLTVV.

The rearrangement joins TRBV19 to TRBJ2-7; TRBD2 matches 10 bases. The trim removed 4 bases at V and 3 bases at J, leaving 6 bases unmatched. The CDR3 extends over 15 amino acids. Germline CDR1 is LNHDA and CDR2 is SQIVND (reference sequence). CDR3 region: CASSTPGLAVYEQYF. CDR3 sequence (DNA): TGTGCCAGTAGTACCCCAGGACTAGCGGTCTACGAGCAGTACTTC.

V and J are TRBV3-1 (or the pseudogene TRBV3-2) and TRBJ2-5, with 9 bases lining up with TRBD2. After removal of 0 bases from V and 5 bases from J, the junction contained 7 bases not matched to a gene. CDR3 length: 16 residues. Germline CDR1 reads LGHDT; CDR2 reads YNNKEL (reference sequence). In DNA form, the CDR3 reads TGTGCCAGCAGCCAAGAATTCCGTAGCGGGGGCGAGACCCAGTACTTC. Its protein product is CASSQEFRSGGETQYF.

The genes are TRBV4-3 and TRBJ1-5; D perhaps matches TRBD1 (5 bases). V lost 0 bases and J 9 bases, leaving 12 bases between the germline ends. CDR1 is LGHNA, CDR2 YSLEER, per germline. The CDR3 extends over 14 amino acids. Here the CDR3 reads CASSQEEGPAPQHF. DNA of the CDR3: TGCGCCAGCAGCCAAGAGGAGGGGCCGGCGCCCCAGCATTTT.

The chain uses TRBV28 and TRBJ2-7; D might be TRBD1 (6 bases). The germline V gene encodes CDR1 MDHEN and CDR2 SYDVKM. V was pared by 6 bases and J by 8 bases, with 20 bases between. This CDR3 comprises 14 residues. CDR3 in amino acids: CASRTGTRFGQQYF. Written as DNA, the CDR3 is TGTGCCAGCAGAACCGGGACAAGATTTGGGCAGCAGTACTTC.